The 10 T cell receptor beta chains reported below all come from one sample, sequenced in a study of regulatory T cells in long-lasting Graves disease. CDR3 regions were amplified by Arm-PCR using iRepertoire HTBI primers to build TCR beta libraries. TCRdb re-analysed the multiplex PCR reads in MiXCR, keeping a single row per CDR3 protein. The repertoire holds approximately 360,000 distinct CDR3 sequences, with approximately 25% as singletons. The time point is: persistent/refractory GD, antithyroid drugs over 5 years with positive TRAb. PBMC-extracted RNA yielded the TCR library. The input for sequencing was peripheral blood mononuclear cells (PBMCs), taken when the disease was refractory, from a patient treated with antithyroid drugs. These receptors were obtained from a woman in her thirties or forties with Graves disease.

This clonotype was recorded at least ten times. This rearrangement joins TRBV6-1 to TRBJ1-1; unclear D gene. The V gene lost 3 bases and the J gene lost 1 base, with 9 bases spanning the gap. CDR1 MNHNS and CDR2 SASEGT come from the germline V gene. CDR3 length: 14 residues. CDR3 sequence reads: CASSEKQRNTEAFF. As DNA, the CDR3 is TGTGCCAGCAGTGAGAAACAGAGGAACACTGAAGCTTTCTTT.

This rearrangement joins TRBV13 to TRBJ2-7; D possibly corresponds to TRBD1 (6 bases). This CDR3 has 13 residues. Trimming pared 5 bases from V and 2 bases from J, leaving 10 bases between. Germline CDR1 and CDR2: PRHDT and FYEKMQ (reference sequence). CDR3 nucleotide sequence: TGTGCCAGCAGCCGGGACAACACCTACGAGCAGTACTTC. Its translation: CASSRDNTYEQYF.

This clonotype was detected only a few times. The CDR3, as DNA: TGTGCCAGTAGTTCTGGATACACTGAAGCTTTCTTT. It translates to CASSSGYTEAFF. This sequence joins TRBV19 and TRBJ1-1; D is uncertain. Germline loops: CDR1 LNHDA, CDR2 SQIVND (reference sequence). Trimming stripped 5 bases from V and 3 bases from J, with 7 bases between. CDR3 length: 12 amino acids.

This clonotype was observed at least ten times. The chain combines TRBV28 with TRBJ2-5; D gene uncertain. V was trimmed by 3 bases and J by 5 bases, leaving 13 bases between them. The CDR3 length is 14 residues. CDR1 and CDR2 (germline): MDHEN, SYDVKM. CDR3 region: CASSLALLGETQYF. Written as DNA, the CDR3 is TGTGCCAGCAGTTTGGCCCTCCTAGGGGAGACCCAGTACTTC.

As to this clonotype: This may stem from a read error, because a much larger clone lies one nucleotide away. This chain joins TRBV6-4 and TRBJ2-7, with 8 bases lining up with TRBD1. Germline V gene data show CDR1 as MRHNA and CDR2 as SNTAGT. Trimming at V came to 5 bases and at J to 2 bases, leaving 8 bases not matched to a gene. The CDR3 is 15 amino acids. CDR3 sequence: CASSLTDRAPYEQYF. CDR3 bases: TGTGCCAGCAGTCTCACGGACAGGGCACCCTACGAGCAGTACTTC.

In its sample, this clonotype was seen many times. The chain employs TRBV6-1 and TRBJ2-2; no clear D. The CDR3 has 15 residues. Deletions cut 4 bases from V and 1 base from J, with 10 bases between. Germline loops: CDR1 MNHNS, CDR2 SASEGT. In DNA form, the CDR3 reads TGTGCCAGCAGTGTGACCCTAGGGAACACCGGGGAGCTGTTTTTT. Translation gives CASSVTLGNTGELFF.

This clonotype came up a few times. This chain connects TRBV20-1 to TRBJ2-7; 8 nucleotides match TRBD2. V was pared by 3 bases and J by 1 base, with 5 bases of the junction left unmatched. The CDR3 covers 14 residues. From germline, CDR1 is DFQATT and CDR2 SNEGSKA (reference sequence). CDR3 amino acids: CSASGRARSYEQYF. CDR3 bases: TGCAGTGCTAGCGGGAGGGCCAGGTCCTACGAGCAGTACTTC.

This clonotype came up many times. The chain employs TRBV12-3 or TRBV12-4 and TRBJ1-5; 11 bases fit TRBD1. V trimming: 6 bases; J trimming: 1 base; junction bases outside the gene matches: 2. The CDR3 totals 15 residues. CDR3 in DNA: TGTGCCAGCAGACGGACAGGGGGCAGCAATCAGCCCCAGCATTTT. Protein sequence: CASRRTGGSNQPQHF.

This clonotype was counted a few times. The rearrangement links TRBV28 to TRBJ1-3; TRBD1 matches 8 bases. With 3 bases clipped from V and 16 bases from J, the junction kept 29 bases outside the gene matches. The germline V gene encodes CDR1 MDHEN and CDR2 SYDVKM. This CDR3 has 19 residues. DNA of the CDR3: TGTGCCAGCAGTTTTGTCGGGGGACAGGACCCACTACTCTCTGGAAACACGTATTTT. This sequence encodes CASSFVGGQDPLLSGNTYF.

In this sample, this clonotype turned up many times. The chain uses TRBV11-2 and TRBJ2-7, with TRBD1 matching over 11 bases. The germline V gene encodes CDR1 SGHAT and CDR2 FQNNGV. The CDR3 contains 15 residues. Trimming cost V 5 bases and J 3 bases; bases outside gene matches: 6. This CDR3 reads CASSPRTGGFYEQYF. CDR3 DNA sequence: TGTGCCAGCAGCCCCAGGACAGGGGGCTTCTACGAGCAGTACTTC.